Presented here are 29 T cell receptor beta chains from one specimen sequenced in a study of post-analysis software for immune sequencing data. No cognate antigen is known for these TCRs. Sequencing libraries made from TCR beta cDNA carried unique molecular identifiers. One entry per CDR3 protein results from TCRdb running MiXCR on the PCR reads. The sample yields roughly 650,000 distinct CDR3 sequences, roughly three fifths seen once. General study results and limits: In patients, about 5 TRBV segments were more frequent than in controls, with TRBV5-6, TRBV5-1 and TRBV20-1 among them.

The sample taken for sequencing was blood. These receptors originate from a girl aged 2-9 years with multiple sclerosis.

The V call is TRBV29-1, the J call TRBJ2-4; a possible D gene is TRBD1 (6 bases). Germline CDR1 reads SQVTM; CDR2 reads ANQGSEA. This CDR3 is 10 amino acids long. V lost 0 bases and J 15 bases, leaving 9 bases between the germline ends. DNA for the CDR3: TGCAGCGTTGAAGAAGGACAGCGGTACTTC. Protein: CSVEEGQRYF.

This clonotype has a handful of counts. CDR3 sequence: CASSLSQGNQPQHF. The DNA for the CDR3 is TGTGCCAGCAGCTTATCACAGGGGAATCAGCCCCAGCATTTT. The V and J genes are TRBV7-9 and TRBJ1-5, with 7 bases aligning to TRBD1. The V segment lost 2 bases and the J segment 4 bases; nucleotides outside the gene matches: 2. Germline V gene lookup returns CDR1 SEHNR and CDR2 FQNEAQ (reference sequence). The CDR3 spans 14 residues.

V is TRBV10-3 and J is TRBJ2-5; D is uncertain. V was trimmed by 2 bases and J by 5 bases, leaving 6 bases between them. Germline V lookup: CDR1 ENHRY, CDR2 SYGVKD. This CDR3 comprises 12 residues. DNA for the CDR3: TGTGCCATCAGTGAGGCGGCCGAGACCCAGTACTTC. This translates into CAISEAAETQYF.

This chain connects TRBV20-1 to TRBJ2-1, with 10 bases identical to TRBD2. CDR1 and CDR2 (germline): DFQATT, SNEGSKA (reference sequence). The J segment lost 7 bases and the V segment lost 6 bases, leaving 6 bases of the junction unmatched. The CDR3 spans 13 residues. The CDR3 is CSAKGTSANEQFF. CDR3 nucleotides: TGCAGTGCCAAGGGGACTAGCGCTAATGAGCAGTTCTTC.

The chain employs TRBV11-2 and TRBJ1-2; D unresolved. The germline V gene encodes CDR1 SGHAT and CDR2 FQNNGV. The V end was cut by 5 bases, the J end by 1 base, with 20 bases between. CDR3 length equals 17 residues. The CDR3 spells CASSQTIPGRYNYGYTF. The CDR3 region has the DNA TGTGCCAGCAGCCAAACAATCCCGGGGAGATATAACTATGGCTACACCTTC.

CDR3 in DNA: TGTGCCAGCAGTCGGCCAAACAGGGCCAGTCGCGAGCAGTACTTC. It specifies CASSRPNRASREQYF. The chain recombines TRBV6-2 or TRBV6-3 with TRBJ2-7; TRBD1 might be the D (6 bases). This CDR3 is 15 amino acids long. CDR1 is MNHEY and CDR2 is SVGEGT in the germline V gene. The V gene lost 5 bases and the J gene lost 6 bases, with 20 bases spanning the gap.

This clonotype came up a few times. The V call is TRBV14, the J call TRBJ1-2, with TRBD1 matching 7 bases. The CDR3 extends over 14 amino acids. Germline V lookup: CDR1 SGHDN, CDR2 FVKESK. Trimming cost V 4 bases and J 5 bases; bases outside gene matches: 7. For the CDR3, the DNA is TGTGCCAGCAGCCGGGACAGAGGAGCTTATGGCTACACCTTC. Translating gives CASSRDRGAYGYTF.

The CDR3 region is CASSLMVPDTQYF. CDR3 sequence (DNA): TGTGCCAGCAGTTTAATGGTCCCAGATACGCAGTATTTT. The J gene is TRBJ2-3, the V gene TRBV12-3 or TRBV12-4; no clear D gene. V was cut by 2 bases and J by 4 bases, with 7 bases left in between. The CDR3 contains 13 residues.

For the CDR3, the DNA is TGTGCCAGCAGCCAAGATACCAGCTACTATGGCTACACCTTC. It translates to CASSQDTSYYGYTF. The chain uses TRBV3-1 and TRBJ1-2; D unclear. V was pared by 0 bases and J by 3 bases, with 8 bases between. The CDR3 has 14 amino acids. Looked up from germline, CDR1 is LGHDT and CDR2 is YNNKEL (reference sequence).

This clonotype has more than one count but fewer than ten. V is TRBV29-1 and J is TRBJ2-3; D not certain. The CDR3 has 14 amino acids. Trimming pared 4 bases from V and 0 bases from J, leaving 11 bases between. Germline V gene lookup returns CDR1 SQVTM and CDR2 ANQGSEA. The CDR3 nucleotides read TGCAGCGTTGTTACGCTACCTAGCACAGATACGCAGTATTTT. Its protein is CSVVTLPSTDTQYF.

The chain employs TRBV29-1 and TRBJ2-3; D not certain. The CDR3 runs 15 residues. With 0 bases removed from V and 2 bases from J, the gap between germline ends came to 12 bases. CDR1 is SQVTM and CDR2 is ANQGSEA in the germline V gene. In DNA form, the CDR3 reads TGCAGCGTTGAAGATCTTGGCCAGGCCACAGATACGCAGTATTTT. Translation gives CSVEDLGQATDTQYF.

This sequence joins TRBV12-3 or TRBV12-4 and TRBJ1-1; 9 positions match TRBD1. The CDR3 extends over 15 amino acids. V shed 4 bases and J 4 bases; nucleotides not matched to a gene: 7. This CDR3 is CASSSTGTGLTEAFF. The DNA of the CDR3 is TGTGCCAGCAGTTCAACCGGGACAGGGCTCACTGAAGCTTTCTTT.

The CDR3 spells CASSLAPGQGEPQHF. In nucleotides, the CDR3 is TGCGCCAGCAGCTTGGCCCCGGGACAGGGGGAGCCCCAGCATTTT. V usage is TRBV5-1 and J usage is TRBJ1-5; TRBD1 matches at 11 bases. Germline assignment: CDR1 SGHRS and CDR2 YFSETQ. The V gene end was trimmed by 0 bases and the J gene end by 8 bases; junction bases not matched to a gene: 4. There are 15 residues in the CDR3.

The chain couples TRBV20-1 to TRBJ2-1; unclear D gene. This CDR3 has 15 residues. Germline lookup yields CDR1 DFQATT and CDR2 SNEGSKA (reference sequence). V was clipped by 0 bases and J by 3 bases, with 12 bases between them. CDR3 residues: CSARDRVRYYNEQFF. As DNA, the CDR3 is TGCAGTGCTAGAGATAGGGTCAGGTACTACAATGAGCAGTTCTTC.

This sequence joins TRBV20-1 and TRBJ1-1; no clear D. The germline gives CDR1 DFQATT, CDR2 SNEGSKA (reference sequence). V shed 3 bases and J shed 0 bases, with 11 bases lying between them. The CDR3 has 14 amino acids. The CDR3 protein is CSASRLGMNTEAFF. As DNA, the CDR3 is TGCAGTGCTAGTCGTCTGGGAATGAACACTGAAGCTTTCTTT.

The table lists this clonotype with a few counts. CDR3: CSAWGDNEQFF. As DNA, the CDR3 is TGCAGCGCCTGGGGAGACAATGAGCAGTTCTTC. V is TRBV29-1 and J is TRBJ2-1; the D gene is possibly TRBD2 (5 bases). Germline V lookup: CDR1 SQVTM, CDR2 ANQGSEA. Deletions cut 7 bases from V and 5 bases from J, with 9 bases between. The CDR3 spans 11 residues.

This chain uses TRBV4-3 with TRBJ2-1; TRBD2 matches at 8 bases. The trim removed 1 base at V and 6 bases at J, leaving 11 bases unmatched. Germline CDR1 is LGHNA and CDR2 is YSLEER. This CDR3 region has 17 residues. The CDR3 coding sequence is TGCGCCAGCAGCCAAGGGGTCCGGGGGGGCTTTGGCAATGAGCAGTTCTTC. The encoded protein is CASSQGVRGGFGNEQFF.

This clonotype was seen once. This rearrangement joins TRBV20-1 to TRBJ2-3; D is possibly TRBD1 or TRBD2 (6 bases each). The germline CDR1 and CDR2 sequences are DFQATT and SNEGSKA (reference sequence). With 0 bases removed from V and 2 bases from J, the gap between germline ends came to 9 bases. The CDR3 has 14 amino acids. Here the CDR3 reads CSAREGGPTDTQYF. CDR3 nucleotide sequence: TGCAGTGCTAGAGAGGGGGGCCCCACAGATACGCAGTATTTT.

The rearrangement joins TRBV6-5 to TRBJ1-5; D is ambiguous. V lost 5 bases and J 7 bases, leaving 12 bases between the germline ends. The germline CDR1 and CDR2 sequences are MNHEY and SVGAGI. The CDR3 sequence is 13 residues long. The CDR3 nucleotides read TGTGCCAGCAGTGTGAGGGATCAACAGCCCCAGCATTTT. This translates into CASSVRDQQPQHF.

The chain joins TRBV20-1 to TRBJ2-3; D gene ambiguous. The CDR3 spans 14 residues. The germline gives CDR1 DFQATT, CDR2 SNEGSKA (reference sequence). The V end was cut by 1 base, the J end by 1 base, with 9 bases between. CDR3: CSARVEYGTDTQYF. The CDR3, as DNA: TGCAGTGCTAGAGTAGAATATGGCACAGATACGCAGTATTTT.

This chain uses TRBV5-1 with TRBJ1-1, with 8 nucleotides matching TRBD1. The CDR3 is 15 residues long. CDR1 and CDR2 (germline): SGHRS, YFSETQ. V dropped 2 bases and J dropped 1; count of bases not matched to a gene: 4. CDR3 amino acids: CASSLRDRKNTEAFF. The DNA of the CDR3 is TGCGCCAGCAGCTTAAGGGACAGGAAGAACACTGAAGCTTTCTTT.

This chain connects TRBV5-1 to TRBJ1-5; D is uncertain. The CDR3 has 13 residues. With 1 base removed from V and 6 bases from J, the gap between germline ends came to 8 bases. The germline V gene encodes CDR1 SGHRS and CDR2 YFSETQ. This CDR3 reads CASSLYIGQPQHF. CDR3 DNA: TGCGCCAGCAGCTTGTATATCGGTCAGCCCCAGCATTTT.

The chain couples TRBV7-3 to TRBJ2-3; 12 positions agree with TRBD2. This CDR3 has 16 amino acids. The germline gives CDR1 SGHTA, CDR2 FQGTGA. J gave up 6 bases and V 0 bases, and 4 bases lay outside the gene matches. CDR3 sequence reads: CASSLTTSGSGDTQYF. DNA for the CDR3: TGTGCCAGCAGCTTAACGACTAGCGGGAGCGGGGATACGCAGTATTTT.

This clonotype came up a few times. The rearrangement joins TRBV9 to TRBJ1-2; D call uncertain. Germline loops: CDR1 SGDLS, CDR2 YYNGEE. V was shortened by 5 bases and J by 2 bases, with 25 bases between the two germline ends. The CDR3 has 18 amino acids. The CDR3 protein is CASREGPRPGRSNYGYTF. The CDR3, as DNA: TGTGCCAGCAGGGAGGGCCCACGACCGGGGAGGTCCAACTATGGCTACACCTTC.

DNA of the CDR3: TGTGCCAGCAGTCCGCCCCAGCGGGAGCAGTACTTC. Protein product: CASSPPQREQYF. This chain uses TRBV6-6 with TRBJ2-5, with 8 positions matching TRBD2. The germline CDR1 and CDR2 sequences are MNHNY and SVGAGI (reference sequence). V was clipped by 5 bases and J by 11 bases; unmatched bases: 7. The CDR3 length is 12 residues.

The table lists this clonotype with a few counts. The CDR3 nucleotides are TGCGCCAGCAGTGCAGGCAATCAGCCCCAGCATTTT. Translating gives CASSAGNQPQHF. This rearrangement joins TRBV10-1 to TRBJ1-5, with unresolved D. The V end lost 4 bases, the J end lost 2 bases, and 3 bases lay between the germline ends. This CDR3 region has 12 residues. Per the germline V gene, CDR1 is WNHNN and CDR2 is SYGVQD (reference sequence).

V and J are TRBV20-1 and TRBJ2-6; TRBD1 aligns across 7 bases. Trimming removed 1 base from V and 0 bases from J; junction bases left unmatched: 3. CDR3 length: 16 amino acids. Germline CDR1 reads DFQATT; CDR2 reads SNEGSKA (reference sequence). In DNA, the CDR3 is TGCAGTGCTAGAGGGCAGGGGGACTCTGGGGCCAACGTCCTGACTTTC. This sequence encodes CSARGQGDSGANVLTF.

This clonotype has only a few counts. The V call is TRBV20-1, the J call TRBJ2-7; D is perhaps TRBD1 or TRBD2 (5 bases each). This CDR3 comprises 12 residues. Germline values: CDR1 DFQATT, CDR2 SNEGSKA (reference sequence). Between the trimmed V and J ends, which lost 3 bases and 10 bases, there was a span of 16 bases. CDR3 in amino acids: CSARGTSAIQYF. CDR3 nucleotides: TGCAGTGCTAGGGGGACCTCGGCTATTCAGTACTTC.

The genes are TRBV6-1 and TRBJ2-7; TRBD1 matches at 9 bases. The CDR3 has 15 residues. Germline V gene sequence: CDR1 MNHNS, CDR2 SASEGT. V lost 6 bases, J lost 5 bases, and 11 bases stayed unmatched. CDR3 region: CASRRPGTGYDEQYF. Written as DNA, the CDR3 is TGTGCCAGCAGACGCCCCGGGACAGGGTATGACGAGCAGTACTTC.